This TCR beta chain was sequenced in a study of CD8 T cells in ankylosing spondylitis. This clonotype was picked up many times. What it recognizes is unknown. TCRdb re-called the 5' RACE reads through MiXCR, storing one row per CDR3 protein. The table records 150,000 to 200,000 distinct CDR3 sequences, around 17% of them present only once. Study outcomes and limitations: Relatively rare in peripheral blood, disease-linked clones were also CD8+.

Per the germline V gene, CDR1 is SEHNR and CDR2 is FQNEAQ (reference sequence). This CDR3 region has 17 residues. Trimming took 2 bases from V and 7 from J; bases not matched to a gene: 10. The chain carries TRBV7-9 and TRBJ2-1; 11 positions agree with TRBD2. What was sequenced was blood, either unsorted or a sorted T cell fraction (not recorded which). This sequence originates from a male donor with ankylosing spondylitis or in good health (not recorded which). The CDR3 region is CASSLPPGTSGKNEQFF. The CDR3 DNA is TGTGCCAGCAGCTTACCACCCGGGACTAGCGGTAAAAATGAGCAGTTCTTC.